These 11 T cell receptor beta chains were sequenced from one sample in a study of blood T cell repertoires in COVID-19. Sequenced by immunoSEQ multiplex PCR; TCRdb stores in-frame clones only, minus some. Here the sample spans 350,000 to 400,000 clones, 89% being singletons. Sequencing was performed on peripheral blood. The source of these receptors is a woman between 25 and 40 years old with COVID-19, enrolled during active disease.

The rearrangement joins TRBV7-9 to TRBJ2-1; D is possibly TRBD2 (6 bases). The germline V gene has CDR1 SEHNR and CDR2 FQNEAQ (reference sequence). Trimming stripped 1 base from V and 0 bases from J, with 10 bases between. The CDR3 is made up of 16 amino acids. CDR3 sequence reads: CASSLDGLPSYNEQFF. The CDR3 nucleotides are TGTGCCAGCAGCTTAGACGGACTACCCTCCTACAATGAGCAGTTCTTC.

The chain couples TRBV7-9 to TRBJ1-4; D remains unclear. CDR3 length: 19 amino acids. Per germline, CDR1 SEHNR and CDR2 FQNEAQ (reference sequence). With 5 bases removed from V and 0 bases from J, the gap between germline ends came to 22 bases. The CDR3 region has the DNA TGTGCCAGCAGCCCCCCTTTGCGGAACCTGGTTGCAACTAATGAAAAACTGTTTTTT. Protein: CASSPPLRNLVATNEKLFF.

The gene calls are TRBV6-2 or TRBV6-3 and TRBJ2-1; TRBD1 aligns across 7 bases. Per the germline V gene, CDR1 is MNHEY and CDR2 is SVGEGT. The CDR3 extends over 15 amino acids. V lost 2 bases to trimming and J lost 2 bases; unmatched junction nucleotides: 3. CDR3 region: CASSYDRVAYNEQFF. The DNA for the CDR3 is TGTGCCAGCAGTTACGACAGGGTTGCCTACAATGAGCAGTTCTTC.

The rearrangement joins TRBV28 to TRBJ2-7, with TRBD1 matching 8 bases. J gave up 3 bases and V 10 bases, and 11 bases lay outside the gene matches. From germline, CDR1 is MDHEN and CDR2 SYDVKM. The CDR3 covers 14 residues. CDR3 nucleotides: TGTGCCACCCTAATGGCGGGACAGGTCTACGAGCAGTACTTC. It specifies CATLMAGQVYEQYF.

The V gene is TRBV24-1, the J gene TRBJ1-2; D might be TRBD1 (6 bases). V was shortened by 4 bases and J by 4 bases, with 18 bases between the two germline ends. Germline V gene sequence: CDR1 KGHDR, CDR2 SFDVKD. The CDR3 consists of 16 residues. The CDR3: CATSDPGLTGSYGYTF. For the CDR3, the DNA is TGTGCCACCAGTGACCCCGGTCTTACAGGGTCCTATGGCTACACCTTC.

The J gene is TRBJ2-1, the V gene TRBV4-1; 10 nucleotides line up with TRBD2. The J segment lost 8 bases and the V segment lost 0 bases, leaving 13 bases of the junction unmatched. Per the germline V gene, CDR1 is MGHRA and CDR2 is YSYEKL. CDR3 length equals 18 residues. CDR3 residues: CASSQERGASGRFDEQFF. As DNA, the CDR3 is TGCGCCAGCAGCCAAGAGAGAGGGGCTAGCGGGAGATTCGATGAGCAGTTCTTC.

This chain joins TRBV4-1 and TRBJ1-3, with a weak D call TRBD1 (6 bases). Per germline, CDR1 MGHRA and CDR2 YSYEKL. This CDR3 has 16 residues. The ends were cut back, 7 bases at V and 3 bases at J, with 19 bases in the middle. The CDR3 coding sequence is TGCGCCAGCAAGGAGGGGGGGGGTTGGAGTGGAAACACCATATATTTT. The encoded protein is CASKEGGGWSGNTIYF.

There are a few counts of this clone. This chain joins TRBV5-5 and TRBJ1-3, with 9 bases matching TRBD1. The CDR3 has 18 residues. The ends lost 0 bases at V and 0 bases at J; junction bases unmatched: 7. The germline CDR1 and CDR2 sequences are SGHKS and YYEKEE (reference sequence). The CDR3 protein is CASSLEWTGVLSGNTIYF. The CDR3 DNA reads TGTGCCAGCAGCTTGGAATGGACAGGGGTCCTCTCTGGAAACACCATATATTTT.

This clone was observed a few times. The chain joins TRBV11-3 to TRBJ2-2, with a tentative D call TRBD2 (6 bases). The V gene lost 3 bases and the J gene lost 4 bases, with 12 bases spanning the gap. Germline CDR1 reads SGHNT; CDR2 reads YENEEA. The CDR3 has 15 residues. Written as DNA, the CDR3 is TGTGCCAGCAGCTTTGGAGGGGCGTTCACCGGGGAGCTGTTTTTT. Its protein product is CASSFGGAFTGELFF.

This chain connects TRBV2 to TRBJ1-2; TRBD1 might be the D (6 bases). The CDR3 contains 12 residues. The V gene's germline CDR1 is SNHLY and CDR2 FYNNEI. Trimming pared 5 bases from V and 7 bases from J, leaving 11 bases between. For the CDR3, the DNA is TGTGCCAGCAGTCCAATGGACAGTGGCTACACCTTC. Its translation: CASSPMDSGYTF.

The rearrangement links TRBV7-9 to TRBJ1-3; 8 bases are shared with TRBD1. Germline lookup yields CDR1 SEHNR and CDR2 FQNEAQ (reference sequence). This CDR3 has 16 amino acids. V lost 4 bases, J lost 2 bases, and 7 bases stayed unmatched. The DNA for the CDR3 is TGTGCCAGCAGCTCCACGGACAGGGTGGCTGGAAACACCATATATTTT. Translated, it gives CASSSTDRVAGNTIYF.